These T cell receptor beta chains were read from a single sample in a study of blood T cell repertoires in COVID-19. Here immunoSEQ multiplex PCR was the method, and the copy in TCRdb shows in-frame clones only, minus some. The sample records roughly 160,000 clones, roughly 86% being singletons. The material sequenced was peripheral blood. Every receptor here comes from a woman in her fifties or sixties who had recovered from COVID-19. Each CDR3 is given with its conserved first and last residue. Fields, in order: V gene, D gene, clone size, J gene, CDR3 protein, CDR3 DNA. D genes are given only for firm matches. Clone size is shown for a subset of rows, as once, few, many or a class of expanded clone.

TRBV24-1	TRBD2	-	TRBJ2-3	CATSDTSGADTQYF	TGTGCCACCAGTGACACTAGCGGGGCAGATACGCAGTATTTT
TRBV10-3	-	-	TRBJ1-3	CAISDGNWQGSYSGNTIYF	TGTGCCATCAGCGATGGGAATTGGCAGGGATCATACTCTGGAAACACCATATATTTT
TRBV7-6	-	once	TRBJ2-1	CASSPTTGFEQFF	TGTGCCAGCAGCCCCACCACAGGGTTTGAGCAGTTCTTC
TRBV4-3	-	-	TRBJ1-6	CASSQERAGITYNSPLHF	TGCGCCAGCAGCCAAGAAAGAGCAGGGATCACCTATAATTCACCCCTCCACTTT
TRBV7-9	-	once	TRBJ2-7	CASSLAAYAHEQYF	TGTGCCAGCAGCTTAGCGGCTTACGCCCACGAGCAGTACTTC
TRBV10-3	TRBD1	-	TRBJ1-1	CAGSQQGVGTEAFF	TGTGCCGGGTCTCAACAGGGGGTAGGGACTGAAGCTTTCTTT
TRBV3-1/TRBV3-2	-	-	TRBJ1-2	CASSQAGRRSGYTF	TGTGCCAGCAGCCAAGCGGGTAGGAGAAGTGGCTACACCTTC
TRBV6-1	TRBD1	once	TRBJ1-2	CASSEVEGQSYGYTF	TGTGCCAGCAGTGAAGTGGAGGGACAGTCCTATGGCTACACCTTC
TRBV14	TRBD2	-	TRBJ2-3	CASSRPLAGATDTQYF	TGTGCCAGCAGCAGACCTCTAGCGGGGGCCACAGATACGCAGTATTTT
TRBV5-1	TRBD2	few	TRBJ2-1	CASSGWDAGLAGAGADNEQFF	TGCGCCAGCAGCGGCTGGGATGCAGGACTAGCGGGGGCTGGGGCCGACAATGAGCAGTTCTTC
TRBV6-2/TRBV6-3	-	once	TRBJ1-2	CASSRTTSYGYTF	TGTGCCAGCAGTCGGACAACGAGCTATGGCTACACCTTC
TRBV5-4	TRBD1	-	TRBJ2-1	CASSRRTGGLDEQFF	TGTGCCAGCAGCCGGCGGACAGGGGGCTTGGATGAGCAGTTCTTC
TRBV6-6	-	-	TRBJ1-4	CASSFGTLEKLFF	TGTGCCAGCAGTTTTGGGACTCTTGAAAAACTGTTTTTT
TRBV28	-	-	TRBJ1-1	CASSIRGSTKAFF	TGTGCCAGCAGTATCCGGGGATCCACGAAAGCTTTCTTT
TRBV2	-	-	TRBJ1-6	CASAPQQGRNSPLHF	TGTGCCAGCGCCCCTCAACAGGGAAGAAATTCACCCCTCCACTTT
TRBV5-1	TRBD1	-	TRBJ1-1	CASRSGTGLTEAFF	TGCGCCAGCAGATCTGGGACAGGGCTCACTGAAGCTTTCTTT
TRBV5-1	TRBD1	few	TRBJ1-3	CASSPGQGASGNTIYF	TGCGCCAGCAGCCCGGGACAGGGGGCTTCTGGAAACACCATATATTTT
TRBV3-1/TRBV3-2	-	-	TRBJ2-5	CASSLGLSYQETQYF	TGTGCCAGCAGTCTCGGACTCTCGTACCAAGAGACCCAGTACTTC
TRBV28	TRBD2	-	TRBJ2-7	CASSVSGDSYEQYF	TGTGCCAGCAGTGTGAGCGGGGACTCCTACGAGCAGTACTTC
TRBV28	-	-	TRBJ2-1	CASSLDSKPYNEQFF	TGTGCCAGCAGTTTAGACAGTAAGCCTTACAATGAGCAGTTCTTC
TRBV13	TRBD1	-	TRBJ1-4	CASSLGTGTGNEKLFF	TGTGCCAGCAGCTTAGGCACCGGGACAGGGAATGAAAAACTGTTTTTT
TRBV9	-	-	TRBJ2-2	CASSASGSNTGELFF	TGTGCCAGCAGCGCGAGCGGGTCCAACACCGGGGAGCTGTTTTTT
TRBV6-5	-	-	TRBJ1-2	CASTKSPDSFSYTF	TGTGCCAGCACTAAGTCACCGGACAGTTTCAGCTACACCTTC
TRBV9	-	-	TRBJ1-2	CASSGTTAFYGYTF	TGTGCCAGCAGCGGGACGACAGCCTTCTATGGCTACACCTTC
TRBV12-3/TRBV12-4	-	-	TRBJ2-7	CASRADSYEQYF	TGTGCCAGCAGAGCCGACAGCTACGAGCAGTACTTC
TRBV6-5	-	-	TRBJ2-5	CASSSPRETQYF	TGTGCCAGCAGTTCCCCTCGGGAGACCCAGTACTTC
TRBV12-3/TRBV12-4	TRBD1	-	TRBJ1-5	CASSLTGGQPQHF	TGTGCCAGCAGTTTAACAGGGGGACAGCCCCAGCATTTT
TRBV19	-	-	TRBJ1-4	CASSGQYNEKLFF	TGTGCCAGTAGTGGGCAGTATAATGAAAAACTGTTTTTT
TRBV27	TRBD1	-	TRBJ2-1	CASSFETGYNNEQFF	TGTGCCAGCAGTTTCGAGACAGGGTATAACAATGAGCAGTTCTTC
TRBV3-1/TRBV3-2	TRBD2	-	TRBJ2-7	CASSRGTSGGPGDEQYF	TGTGCCAGCAGCCGGGGGACTAGCGGGGGGCCAGGCGACGAGCAGTACTTC